These T cell receptor beta chains were read from a single sample in a study of CXCR3-negative and CXCR3-positive naive CD8 T cells. TCRdb reworked the 5' RACE reads into one entry per CDR3 protein, no DNA. Its listing shows about 150,000 distinct CDR3 sequences. Sequencing was done on a sample of naive CXCR3+ CD8+ T cells from blood. These receptors originate from a human donor in good health. Some clones in this sample may be carry-over from other donors' samples. The CDR3 runs from the conserved cysteine through the conserved F or W.

V: TRBV9; J: TRBJ2-1; CDR3: CASSSPTTQSSYNEQFF
V: TRBV27; J: TRBJ1-5; CDR3: CASSPGQGAQPQHF
V: TRBV29-1; J: TRBJ2-3; CDR3: CSAADRGYTDTQYF
V: TRBV29-1; J: TRBJ1-1; CDR3: CSAEGGGGAEAFF
V: TRBV28; J: TRBJ1-4; CDR3: CASRDLGAVGQKLFF
V: TRBV7-9; J: TRBJ2-1; CDR3: CASSLVVAGNNEQFF
V: TRBV7-9; J: TRBJ1-1; CDR3: CASSLNSLNTEAFF
V: TRBV11-3; J: TRBJ1-1; CDR3: CASSLARPATGIMNTEAFF
V: TRBV2; J: TRBJ2-7; CDR3: CASSEPLASEQYF
V: TRBV4-1; J: TRBJ2-7; CDR3: CASSPTGTGSEQYF
V: TRBV27; J: TRBJ1-2; CDR3: CASSPIQTGIINYGYTF